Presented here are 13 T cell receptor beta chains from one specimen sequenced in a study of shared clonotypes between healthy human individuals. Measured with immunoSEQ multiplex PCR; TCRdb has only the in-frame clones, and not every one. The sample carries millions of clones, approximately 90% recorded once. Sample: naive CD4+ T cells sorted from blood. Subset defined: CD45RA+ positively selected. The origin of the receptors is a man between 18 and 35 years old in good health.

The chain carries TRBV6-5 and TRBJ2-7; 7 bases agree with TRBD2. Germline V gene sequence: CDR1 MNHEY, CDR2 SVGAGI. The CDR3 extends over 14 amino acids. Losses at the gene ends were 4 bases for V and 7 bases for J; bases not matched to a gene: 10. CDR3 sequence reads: CASSSRGGELEQYF. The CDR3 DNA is TGTGCCAGCAGTTCACGTGGGGGGGAGCTAGAGCAGTACTTC.

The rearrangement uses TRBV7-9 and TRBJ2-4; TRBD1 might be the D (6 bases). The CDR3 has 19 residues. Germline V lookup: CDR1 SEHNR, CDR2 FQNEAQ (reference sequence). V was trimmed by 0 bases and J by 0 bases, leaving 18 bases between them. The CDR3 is CASSLALGQLDLAKNIQYF. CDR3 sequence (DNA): TGTGCCAGCAGCTTAGCTCTCGGACAGCTAGATCTAGCCAAAAACATTCAGTACTTC.

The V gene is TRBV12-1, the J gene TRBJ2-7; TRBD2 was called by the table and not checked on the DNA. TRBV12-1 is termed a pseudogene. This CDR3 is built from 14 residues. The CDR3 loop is CASSFGLISYEQYF. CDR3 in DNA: TGTGCCAGCAGCTTCGGTCTTATATCCTACGAGCAGTACTTC.

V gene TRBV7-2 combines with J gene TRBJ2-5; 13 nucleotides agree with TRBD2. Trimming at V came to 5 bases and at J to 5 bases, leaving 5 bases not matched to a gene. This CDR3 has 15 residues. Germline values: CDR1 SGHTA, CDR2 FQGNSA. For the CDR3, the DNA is TGTGCCAGCAGCACTAGCGGGAGGGCCGAGGAGACCCAGTACTTC. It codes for CASSTSGRAEETQYF.

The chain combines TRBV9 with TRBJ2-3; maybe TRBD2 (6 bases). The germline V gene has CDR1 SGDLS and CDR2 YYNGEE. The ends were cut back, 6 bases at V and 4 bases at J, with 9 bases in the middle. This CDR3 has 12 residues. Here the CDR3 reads CASTGSADTQYF. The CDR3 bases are TGTGCCAGCACCGGGAGTGCAGATACGCAGTATTTT.

The CDR3 protein is CASSYKPYGEQYF. For the CDR3, the DNA is TGTGCCAGCAGTTACAAGCCGTACGGCGAGCAGTACTTC. This chain uses TRBV6-5 with TRBJ2-5; D gene unclear. The J call may be mistaken, given a closer DNA end match to TRBJ2-7. The length of the CDR3 is 13 residues. The germline CDR1 and CDR2 sequences are MNHEY and SVGAGI.

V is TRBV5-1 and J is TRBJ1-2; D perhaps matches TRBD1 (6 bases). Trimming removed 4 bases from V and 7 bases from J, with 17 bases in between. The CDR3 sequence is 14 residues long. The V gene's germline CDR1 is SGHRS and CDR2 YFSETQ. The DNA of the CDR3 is TGCGCCAGCAGCCCAACTACAGGGCCAGGTGGCTACACCTTC. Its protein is CASSPTTGPGGYTF.

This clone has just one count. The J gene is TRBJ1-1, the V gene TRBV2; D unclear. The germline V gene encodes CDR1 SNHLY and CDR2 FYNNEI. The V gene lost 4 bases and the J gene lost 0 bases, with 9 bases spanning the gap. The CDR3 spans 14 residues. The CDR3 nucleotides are TGTGCCAGCAGTGTGGGTGTCATGAACACTGAAGCTTTCTTT. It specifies CASSVGVMNTEAFF.

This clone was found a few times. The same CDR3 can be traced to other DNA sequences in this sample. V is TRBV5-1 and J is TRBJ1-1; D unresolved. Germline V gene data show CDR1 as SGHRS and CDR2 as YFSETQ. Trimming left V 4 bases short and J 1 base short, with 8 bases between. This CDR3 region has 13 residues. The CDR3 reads CASSLAPNTEAFF. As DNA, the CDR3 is TGCGCCAGCAGCCTAGCACCGAACACTGAAGCTTTCTTT.

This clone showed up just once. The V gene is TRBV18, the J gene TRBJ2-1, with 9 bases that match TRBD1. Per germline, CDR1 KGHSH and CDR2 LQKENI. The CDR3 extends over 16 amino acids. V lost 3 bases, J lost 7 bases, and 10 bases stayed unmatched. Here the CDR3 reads CASSPKDRGMSNEQFF. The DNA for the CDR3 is TGTGCCAGCTCACCGAAGGACAGGGGTATGTCGAATGAGCAGTTCTTC.

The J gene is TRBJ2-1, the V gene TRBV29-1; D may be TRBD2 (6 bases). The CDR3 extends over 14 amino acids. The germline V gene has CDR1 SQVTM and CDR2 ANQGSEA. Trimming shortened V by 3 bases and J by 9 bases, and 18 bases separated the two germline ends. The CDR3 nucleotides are TGCAGCGTTGAGTCTGGACTACTCTTAAGTGAGCAGTTCTTC. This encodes CSVESGLLLSEQFF.

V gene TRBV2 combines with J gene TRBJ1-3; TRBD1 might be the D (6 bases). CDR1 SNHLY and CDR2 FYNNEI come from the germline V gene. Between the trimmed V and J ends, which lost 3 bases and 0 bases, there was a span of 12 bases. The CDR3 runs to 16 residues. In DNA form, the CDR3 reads TGTGCCAGCAGTGATTACGGACAGAGCTCTGGAAACACCATATATTTT. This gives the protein CASSDYGQSSGNTIYF.

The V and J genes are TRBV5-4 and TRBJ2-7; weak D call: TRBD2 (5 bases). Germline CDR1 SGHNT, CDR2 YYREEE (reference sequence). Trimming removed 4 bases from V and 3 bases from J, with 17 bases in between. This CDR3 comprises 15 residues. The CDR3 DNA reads TGTGCCAGCAGCCCCGGATCAGTGGGGAGCTACGAGCAGTACTTC. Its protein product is CASSPGSVGSYEQYF. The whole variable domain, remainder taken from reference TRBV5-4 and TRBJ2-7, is ETGVTQSPTHLIKTRGQQVTLRCSSQSGHNTVSWYQQALGQGPQFIFQYYREEENGRGNFPPRFSGLQFPNYSSELNVNALELDDSALYLCASSPGSVGSYEQYFGPGTRLTVT.